These 32 T cell receptor beta chains were sequenced from one sample in a study of PD-1 blockade in classical Hodgkin lymphoma. TCRdb's copy holds only in-frame clones and misses some; the assay was immunoSEQ multiplex PCR. The sample lists about 17,000 clones, around nine tenths occurring once. Time point of the sample: newly diagnosed, previously untreated cHL patient sample. The sequenced sample consisted of peripheral blood mononuclear cells (PBMCs). These TCRs come from a human donor with classical Hodgkin lymphoma.

This rearrangement joins TRBV7-2 to TRBJ2-7; the match to TRBD2 covers 13 bases. Germline-derived CDR1 and CDR2 are SGHTA and FQGNSA. CDR3 length equals 14 residues. V trimming: 3 bases; J trimming: 5 bases; junction bases outside the gene matches: 1. CDR3 protein: CASSFGLAGDEQYF. CDR3 DNA sequence: TGTGCCAGCAGCTTTGGACTAGCGGGAGACGAGCAGTACTTC.

This clone was picked up one time. This chain joins TRBV30 and TRBJ2-7; D is possibly TRBD2 (5 bases). Germline V gene data show CDR1 as GTSNPN and CDR2 as SVGIG (reference sequence). Trimming stripped 8 bases from V and 0 bases from J, with 14 bases between. The CDR3 spans 13 residues. CDR3 bases: TGTGCCACCCTGGCCGACTACTCCTACGAGCAGTACTTC. It translates to CATLADYSYEQYF.

The V and J genes are TRBV11-3 and TRBJ2-2; possibly TRBD2 for D (5 bases). V was shortened by 5 bases and J by 4 bases, with 17 bases between the two germline ends. There are 16 residues in the CDR3. Germline CDR1 and CDR2: SGHNT and YENEEA. CDR3 loop: CASSALARLPTGELFF. The CDR3, as DNA: TGTGCCAGCAGCGCTCTAGCACGCCTCCCCACCGGGGAGCTGTTTTTT. The entire variable domain, with the rest obtained from reference TRBV11-3 and TRBJ2-2, is as follows: EAGVVQSPRYKIIEKKQPVAFWCNPISGHNTLYWYLQNLGQGPELLIRYENEEAVDDSQLPKDRFSAERLKGVDSTLKIQPAELGDSAVYLCASSALARLPTGELFFGEGSRLTVL.

V gene TRBV7-1 combines with J gene TRBJ2-6; maybe TRBD1 (5 bases). TRBV7-1 is an ORF, with its function uncertain. Between the trimmed V and J ends, which lost 5 bases and 5 bases, there was a span of 22 bases. The CDR3 has 18 amino acids. The CDR3 DNA follows: TGTGCCAGCAGCAGGTTAGGACGAGGACAAAGTCGGGCCAACGTCCTGACTTTC. Amino acid sequence: CASSRLGRGQSRANVLTF.

The chain combines TRBV10-3 with TRBJ1-1; 7 nucleotides line up with TRBD1. J was trimmed by 5 bases and V by 6 bases; bases with no gene match: 15. CDR3 size: 16 residues. The V gene's germline CDR1 is ENHRY and CDR2 SYGVKD. The CDR3 DNA follows: TGTGCCATCAGGGCGGCAGGGGGATGGGTAGTGACTGAAGCTTTCTTT. Translating gives CAIRAAGGWVVTEAFF.

The chain employs TRBV7-6 and TRBJ2-2; 9 bases agree with TRBD2. The CDR3 contains 18 residues. With 5 bases clipped from V and 0 bases from J, the junction kept 10 bases outside the gene matches. Looked up from germline, CDR1 is SGHVS and CDR2 is FNYEAQ. CDR3 in DNA: TGTGCCAGCAGCCAAAACACGGCTAGCGGGACGAACACCGGGGAGCTGTTTTTT. This encodes CASSQNTASGTNTGELFF.

This rearrangement joins TRBV30 to TRBJ1-5, with TRBD1 as a possible D gene (5 bases). The CDR3 is 13 residues long. CDR1 is GTSNPN, CDR2 SVGIG, per germline (reference sequence). V was cut by 5 bases and J by 0 bases, with 8 bases left in between. CDR3 nucleotides: TGTGCCTGGGACAGTTATAGCAATCAGCCCCAGCATTTT. Protein: CAWDSYSNQPQHF.

As DNA, the CDR3 is TGCACCAGCAGCCAAGTCCCCCTCCGATGCTACGAGCAGTACTTC. Encoded protein: CTSSQVPLRCYEQYF. This rearrangement joins TRBV1 to TRBJ2-7. TRBV1 is labeled a pseudogene. The CDR3 sequence is 15 residues long.

This clone has more than one count but fewer than ten. This sequence joins TRBV6-4 and TRBJ2-1, with D possibly being TRBD1 (6 bases). Trimming pared 7 bases from V and 6 bases from J, leaving 28 bases between. The CDR3 contains 18 residues. Germline CDR1 and CDR2: MRHNA and SNTAGT. CDR3 in DNA: TGTGCCAGCATCCTCGGGTGGAGTATCTTTAACAGGGTCAATGAGCAGTTCTTC. Encoded protein: CASILGWSIFNRVNEQFF.

The chain has TRBV10-1 and TRBJ1-2, with a possible D match to TRBD1 (6 bases). The CDR3 spans 17 residues. Germline V gene sequence: CDR1 WNHNN, CDR2 SYGVQD (reference sequence). V lost 0 bases, J lost 6 bases, and 20 bases lay in between. CDR3 in amino acids: CASSESGPGVLGDGYTF. Here the CDR3 DNA reads TGCGCCAGCAGTGAGTCGGGGCCAGGGGTGCTCGGGGATGGCTACACCTTC.

This sequence joins TRBV20-1 and TRBJ2-7; TRBD1 is a possible D gene (6 bases). Germline-derived CDR1 and CDR2 are DFQATT and SNEGSKA (reference sequence). The CDR3 is made up of 11 amino acids. V was shortened by 7 bases and J by 7 bases, with 14 bases between the two germline ends. The CDR3, as DNA: TGCAGTGAGTGGGGGCGCGGGGAGCAGTACTTC. Its protein product is CSEWGRGEQYF.

The table lists this clone with a count of one. The chain carries TRBV28 and TRBJ1-3; TRBD1 might be the D (6 bases). Germline V gene lookup returns CDR1 MDHEN and CDR2 SYDVKM. The CDR3 length is 15 residues. V was cut by 6 bases and J by 4 bases, with 16 bases left in between. In DNA, the CDR3 is TGTGCCAGCAGCACGGCGGGGGCTGGAGGAAACACCATATATTTT. It codes for CASSTAGAGGNTIYF.

V gene TRBV19 combines with J gene TRBJ1-1; 8 bases line up with TRBD1. This CDR3 has 14 amino acids. V was pared by 9 bases and J by 0 bases, with 6 bases of the junction left unmatched. Germline CDR1 reads LNHDA; CDR2 reads SQIVND (reference sequence). In DNA, the CDR3 is TGTGCCAGCAAGGGACAGGAGATGAACACTGAAGCTTTCTTT. This encodes CASKGQEMNTEAFF.

CDR3 sequence (DNA): TGTGCCAGCTCTCCCAGGGAGCAGGAAGCTTTCTTT. Its translation is CASSPREQEAFF. The rearrangement uses TRBV18 and TRBJ1-1, with D tentatively TRBD1 (5 bases). V lost 6 bases to trimming and J lost 8 bases, with 13 bases between them. The CDR3 has 12 residues. Germline V gives CDR1 KGHSH, CDR2 LQKENI.

This clone has just a few counts. The chain has TRBV6-5 and TRBJ1-5; perhaps TRBD1 as D (6 bases). V was clipped by 2 bases and J by 8 bases, with 13 bases between them. CDR3 length equals 14 residues. In germline, CDR1 is MNHEY, CDR2 SVGAGI. The CDR3 DNA reads TGTGCCAGCAGTTACGGGGGGGGCAGCGAGCCCCAGCATTTT. Amino acids: CASSYGGGSEPQHF.

The chain carries TRBV6-1 and TRBJ1-2, with D perhaps matching TRBD1 (5 bases). Germline V gene lookup returns CDR1 MNHNS and CDR2 SASEGT. V lost 2 bases and J lost 5, with 15 bases in between. This CDR3 region has 15 residues. The CDR3 sequence is CASSEKVDIWYGYTF. The CDR3 region has the DNA TGTGCCAGCAGTGAAAAGGTGGACATATGGTATGGCTACACCTTC.

V usage is TRBV4-2 and J usage is TRBJ1-2, with D maybe TRBD1 (5 bases). Germline V gives CDR1 LGHNA, CDR2 YNFKEQ. The CDR3 runs to 14 residues. V was shortened by 4 bases and J by 2 bases, with 11 bases between the two germline ends. In DNA form, the CDR3 reads TGTGCCAGCAGCCGGATGTCAGGGAACTATGGCTACACCTTC. Residues: CASSRMSGNYGYTF.

The V and J genes are TRBV25-1 and TRBJ2-1; 7 nucleotides agree with TRBD2. CDR1 is MGHDK and CDR2 is SYGVNS in the germline V gene. The V gene end was trimmed by 1 base and the J gene end by 4 bases; junction bases not matched to a gene: 10. This CDR3 comprises 17 residues. This chain's CDR3 is CASSESQGAGPYNEQFF. Written as DNA, the CDR3 is TGTGCCAGCAGTGAATCCCAGGGAGCGGGGCCTTACAATGAGCAGTTCTTC.

The gene calls are TRBV5-8 and TRBJ1-5, with D perhaps TRBD1 (5 bases). V lost 4 bases and J lost 0, with 11 bases in between. Germline V gene sequence: CDR1 SGHTS, CDR2 YDEGEE. The CDR3 loop spans 15 amino acids. This CDR3 reads CASSGGTYSNQPQHF. For the CDR3, the DNA is TGTGCCAGCAGCGGAGGGACTTATAGCAATCAGCCCCAGCATTTT.

The sample holds one count of this clone. The chain combines TRBV6-5 with TRBJ1-2, with TRBD1 as a possible D gene (6 bases). The CDR3 runs to 14 residues. Germline V lookup: CDR1 MNHEY, CDR2 SVGAGI. Trimming took off 6 bases at V and 7 bases at J, with 18 bases between the two ends. As DNA, the CDR3 is TGTGCCAGCAGACCCGGACAGTCCACGGGTGGCTACACCTTC. Protein product: CASRPGQSTGGYTF.

V usage is TRBV4-1 and J usage is TRBJ2-7, with D unresolved. This CDR3 is built from 15 residues. V lost 1 base to trimming and J lost 3 bases, with 13 bases between them. Germline V CDR1 and CDR2: MGHRA, YSYEKL. This chain's CDR3 is CASSQAVPADYEQYF. The CDR3 nucleotides are TGCGCCAGCAGCCAAGCAGTACCTGCGGACTACGAGCAGTACTTC.

The chain links TRBV25-1 to TRBJ2-1, with 8 nucleotides matching TRBD2. The trim removed 5 bases at V and 5 bases at J, leaving 17 bases unmatched. This CDR3 is built from 18 residues. Per germline, CDR1 MGHDK and CDR2 SYGVNS. The CDR3 loop is CASSHRSSQREIHNEQFF. For the CDR3, the DNA is TGTGCCAGCAGTCACCGAAGTTCACAGCGGGAGATTCACAATGAGCAGTTCTTC.

The chain recombines TRBV9 with TRBJ1-2, with D unresolved. The CDR3 is 14 residues long. The V end was cut by 0 bases, the J end by 4 bases, with 10 bases between. Germline values: CDR1 SGDLS, CDR2 YYNGEE. The CDR3 bases are TGTGCCAGCAGCGTAGAGATGGGCGGCTATGGCTACACCTTC. This sequence encodes CASSVEMGGYGYTF. Full variable domain (missing parts from reference TRBV9 and TRBJ1-2): DSGVTQTPKHLITATGQRVTLRCSPRSGDLSVYWYQQSLDQGLQFLIQYYNGEERAKGNILERFSAQQFPDLHSELNLSSLELGDSALYFCASSVEMGGYGYTFGSGTRLTVV.

This sequence joins TRBV5-4 and TRBJ2-5; D not certain. The germline V and J ends were trimmed by 1 base and 3 bases, with 7 bases remaining between them. Germline V gene lookup returns CDR1 SGHNT and CDR2 YYREEE (reference sequence). CDR3 length: 13 amino acids. The DNA for the CDR3 is TGTGCCAGCAGCTTGAGTCTAGAAGAGACCCAGTACTTC. It is translated as CASSLSLEETQYF.

The gene calls are TRBV7-2 and TRBJ2-5; D remains ambiguous. CDR1 is SGHTA, CDR2 FQGNSA, per germline. This CDR3 is 12 amino acids long. Trimming removed 5 bases from V and 5 bases from J, with 9 bases in between. The CDR3 loop is CASSTEWETQYF. The CDR3 DNA reads as TGTGCCAGCAGCACCGAATGGGAGACCCAGTACTTC.

The chain couples TRBV18 to TRBJ2-7; D is perhaps TRBD1 (6 bases). From germline, CDR1 is KGHSH and CDR2 LQKENI. CDR3 length: 14 amino acids. V was clipped by 4 bases and J by 1 base, with 11 bases between them. The CDR3 DNA follows: TGTGCCAGCTCACGATCCCAGGGGTCCTACGAGCAGTACTTC. Protein product: CASSRSQGSYEQYF. Combining the CDR3 with reference TRBV18 and TRBJ2-7 gives the whole variable domain NAGVMQNPRHLVRRRGQEARLRCSPMKGHSHVYWYRQLPEEGLKFMVYLQKENIIDESGMPKERFSAEFPKEGPSILRIQQVVRGDSAAYFCASSRSQGSYEQYFGPGTRLTVT.

J is TRBJ2-3 and V is TRBV30, with D possibly matching TRBD2 (5 bases). CDR1 is GTSNPN and CDR2 is SVGIG in the germline V gene (reference sequence). Trimming cost V 0 bases and J 5 bases, with 9 bases left between them. The CDR3 contains 13 residues. In DNA form, the CDR3 reads TGTGCCTGGAGTGTACTAGAGGGAGATACGCAGTATTTT. This gives the protein CAWSVLEGDTQYF.

This clone was observed a single time. The J gene is TRBJ2-1, the V gene TRBV7-2, with D possibly TRBD2 on 6 matching bases. The germline V gene has CDR1 SGHTA and CDR2 FQGNSA. Trimming stripped 4 bases from V and 4 bases from J, with 14 bases between. This CDR3 comprises 15 residues. The CDR3 loop reads CASSYYGRSYNEQFF. CDR3 nucleotides: TGTGCCAGCAGCTACTACGGGAGATCATACAATGAGCAGTTCTTC.

The chain has TRBV4-1 and TRBJ2-3; D possibly corresponds to TRBD1 (6 bases). With 4 bases removed from V and 3 bases from J, the gap between germline ends came to 17 bases. Germline V CDR1 and CDR2: MGHRA, YSYEKL. The CDR3 totals 16 residues. CDR3 region: CASSPTGQISTDTQYF. CDR3 bases: TGCGCCAGCAGCCCCACTGGACAGATTTCGACAGATACGCAGTATTTT.

The rearrangement links TRBV28 to TRBJ2-7; TRBD2 matches 8 bases. V dropped 6 bases and J dropped 0; count of bases not matched to a gene: 7. This CDR3 is 15 amino acids long. Germline CDR1 MDHEN, CDR2 SYDVKM. The DNA of the CDR3 is TGTGCCAGCAGCCCCGGGACTAGACTCTCCTACGAGCAGTACTTC. Its translation: CASSPGTRLSYEQYF.

The chain recombines TRBV7-6 with TRBJ2-1; TRBD2 agrees at 7 bases. The CDR3 extends over 16 amino acids. The trim removed 3 bases at V and 7 bases at J, leaving 12 bases unmatched. Germline assignment: CDR1 SGHVS and CDR2 FNYEAQ. The DNA of the CDR3 is TGTGCCAGCAGCTTCGCCTCGGACGGGGGGTCGAATGAGCAGTTCTTC. Its protein product is CASSFASDGGSNEQFF.

This clone showed up just once. The same CDR3 is also encoded by other DNA sequences in this sample. This sequence joins TRBV7-9 and TRBJ2-6, with a tentative D call TRBD2 (5 bases). V was shortened by 6 bases and J by 2 bases, with 20 bases between the two germline ends. Germline CDR1 and CDR2: SEHNR and FQNEAQ (reference sequence). The CDR3 extends over 18 amino acids. The CDR3 nucleotides are TGTGCCAGCAGTTCATACGGGGATCTTCTCCCTGGGGCCAACGTCCTGACTTTC. Translating gives CASSSYGDLLPGANVLTF.